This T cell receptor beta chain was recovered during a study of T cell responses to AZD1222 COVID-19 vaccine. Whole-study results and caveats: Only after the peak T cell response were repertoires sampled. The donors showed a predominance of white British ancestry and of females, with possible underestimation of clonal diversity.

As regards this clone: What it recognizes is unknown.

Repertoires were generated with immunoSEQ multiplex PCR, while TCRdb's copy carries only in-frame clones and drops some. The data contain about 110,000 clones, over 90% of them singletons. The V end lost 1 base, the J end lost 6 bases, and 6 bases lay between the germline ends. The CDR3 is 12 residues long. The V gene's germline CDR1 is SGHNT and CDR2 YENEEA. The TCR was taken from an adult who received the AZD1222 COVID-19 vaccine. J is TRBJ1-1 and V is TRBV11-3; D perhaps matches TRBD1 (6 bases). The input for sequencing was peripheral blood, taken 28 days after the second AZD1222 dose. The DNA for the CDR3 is TGTGCCAGCAGCTTAGGGGGGCCTGAAGCTTTCTTT. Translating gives CASSLGGPEAFF.